These T cell receptor beta chains were read from a single sample in a study of control samples from healthy donors and cancer patients. Profiled with immunoSEQ multiplex PCR; TCRdb holds only in-frame clones, not every one. The sample consists of fewer than 95,000 clones, around nine tenths of them appearing once. The sequencing input was blood. The receptors were gathered from a man under 40 in good health. CDR3s include the opening cysteine and the closing phenylalanine or tryptophan. A D gene is named only where the DNA matches it firmly. The size entry is marked missing in some rows and otherwise reads once, few, many or a size class.

v_gene,j_gene,abundance,d_gene,CDR3nt,CDR3aa
TRBV6-5,TRBJ1-1,-,-,TGTGCCAGCAGTTACTCACCGCGTACGAACACTGAAGCTTTCTTT,CASSYSPRTNTEAFF
TRBV28,TRBJ2-7,-,-,TGTGCCAGCAGGGGGCTAGCCTACGAGCAGTACTTC,CASRGLAYEQYF
TRBV5-1,TRBJ2-3,-,-,TGCGCCAGCAGCCATCGGACAGCCGGCACAGATACGCAGTATTTT,CASSHRTAGTDTQYF
TRBV3-1/TRBV3-2,TRBJ2-1,-,-,TGTGCCAGCAGCCAGGGAAGGGGTGAGCAGTTCTTC,CASSQGRGEQFF
TRBV7-8,TRBJ2-6,once,-,TGTGCCAGCAGCCCGGGACCCTGGGCGTCTGGGGCCAACGTCCTGACTTTC,CASSPGPWASGANVLTF
TRBV5-4,TRBJ2-5,-,TRBD1,TGTGCCAGCAGCAGACAGGGGGCTAGTGAGACCCAGTACTTC,CASSRQGASETQYF
TRBV5-1,TRBJ2-1,few,-,TGCGCCAGCAGCTTGGGTTCCTACAATGAGCAGTTCTTC,CASSLGSYNEQFF
TRBV5-4,TRBJ1-1,-,-,TGTGCCAGCAGCTTGGGAAGTGCAGGGTGGGGCACTGAAGCTTTCTTT,CASSLGSAGWGTEAFF
TRBV19,TRBJ1-5,-,TRBD1,TGTGCCAGTAGTATAGGAGGACAGGGGGCGAGACAGCCCCAGCATTTT,CASSIGGQGARQPQHF
TRBV29-1,TRBJ1-3,-,TRBD1,TGCAGCGCGAGGGACAGGGGGCTAAATGGAAACACCATATATTTT,CSARDRGLNGNTIYF
TRBV28,TRBJ1-1,-,-,TGTGCCATCAAGGGGGATTTGAACACTGAAGCTTTCTTT,CAIKGDLNTEAFF
TRBV5-1,TRBJ2-2,-,-,TGCGCCAGCAGCTCGAGACGGAACACCGGGGAGCTGTTTTTT,CASSSRRNTGELFF
TRBV2,TRBJ2-5,-,TRBD1,TGTGCCAGCAGTGGGGACAGGGGTCCTTGGGAGACCCAGTACTTC,CASSGDRGPWETQYF
TRBV5-1,TRBJ1-4,-,-,TGCGCCAGCAGCTTGGTAGGGGATAATGAAAAACTGTTTTTT,CASSLVGDNEKLFF
TRBV20-1,TRBJ1-6,-,TRBD1,TGCAGTGCTAGTACAGGGGGCCAGAATAATTCACCCCTCCACTTT,CSASTGGQNNSPLHF
TRBV10-3,TRBJ1-1,-,-,TGTGCCACCACTGCGAAAGGGGGGAACACTGAAGCTTTCTTT,CATTAKGGNTEAFF
TRBV6-5,TRBJ1-1,-,TRBD1,TGTGCCAGTACACAGGGGAAGTACACTGAAGCTTTCTTT,CASTQGKYTEAFF
TRBV5-1,TRBJ2-2,-,-,TGCGCCACCAGAGGGGCCCCGAACACCGGGGAGCTGTTTTTT,CATRGAPNTGELFF
TRBV2,TRBJ1-5,-,-,TGTGCCAGCAGTAATCGGGCCTTAAGCAATCAGCCCCAGCATTTT,CASSNRALSNQPQHF
TRBV11-2,TRBJ2-5,-,TRBD2,TGTGCCAGCAGCCTCGGGACTAGCACGGGGACCCAGTACTTC,CASSLGTSTGTQYF
TRBV6-5,TRBJ2-1,-,TRBD2,TGTGCCAGCAGTTGGGGTAGCGGGGGGGGCCCAAAGGGGCAGTTCTTC,CASSWGSGGGPKGQFF
TRBV6-2/TRBV6-3,TRBJ2-7,-,-,TGTGCCAGCAGTCACTACGAGCAGTACTTC,CASSHYEQYF
TRBV7-2,TRBJ1-1,-,-,TGTGCCAGCAGCTTGTGGGTGAACACTGAAGCTTTCTTT,CASSLWVNTEAFF
TRBV6-5,TRBJ2-2,once,TRBD2,TGTGCCAGCAGAGCGGGACCCCTCCCCGGGGAGCTGTTTTTT,CASRAGPLPGELFF
TRBV4-2,TRBJ1-1,-,-,TGTGCCAGCAGCATTCACGGGGAGATGAACACTGAAGCTTTCTTT,CASSIHGEMNTEAFF
TRBV21-1,TRBJ1-3,-,-,TGTGCCAGCAGCAAACCCTGGACACATAAACCCCCCTCTGGAAACACCATATATTTT,CASSKPWTHKPPSGNTIYF
TRBV4-2,TRBJ2-5,-,TRBD1,TGTGCCAGCAGCCAAGATCCCACAGGGGGCGGGGAGACCCAGTACTTC,CASSQDPTGGGETQYF
TRBV9,TRBJ2-3,-,-,TGTGCCAGCAGCGGACCAGGCGGGCCCACAGATACGCAGTATTTT,CASSGPGGPTDTQYF
TRBV28,TRBJ1-5,-,-,TGTGCCAGCAGGATTGACAGCGTCTTCAATCAGCCCCAGCATTTT,CASRIDSVFNQPQHF